This T cell receptor beta chain was profiled in a study of vaccination effects on CD4 cells after COVID-19. Findings of the study overall: In the late period after vaccination, infection- and vaccine-induced clones contracted markedly. From healthy vaccinees, only 1 of 255 vaccine-induced clones also reacted to common cold coronaviruses.

CD4+ T cell isolation took place after 10 days of culture. Days 3 and 7 were when half the medium was replaced with IL-2 medium. The repertoire was sequenced with immunoSEQ multiplex PCR; TCRdb's copy has only in-frame clones and lacks some. The repertoire holds around 46,000 clones, around 63% seen once, with approximately 5% in the top ten. Worth noting for this clone: Antigen specificity is unknown.

V gave up 3 bases and J gave up 2 bases; unmatched junction bases: 7. Germline CDR1 reads LNHDA; CDR2 reads SQIVND (reference sequence). CDR3 length: 16 residues. The sequence came from a human donor who received a COVID-19 vaccine. The material was CD4+ T cells from PBMCs cultured without peptide, obtained before COVID-19 vaccination. This sequence joins TRBV19 and TRBJ2-5; 9 bases map to TRBD1. In DNA form, the CDR3 reads TGTGCCAGTAGTATCCTGGGACAGGGAGCTCAAGAGACCCAGTACTTC. It is translated as CASSILGQGAQETQYF.